A single sample is the source of the 19 T cell receptor beta chains below, sequenced in a study of T cell responses to AZD1222 COVID-19 vaccine. Generated by immunoSEQ multiplex PCR, the TCRdb table keeps only in-frame clones and is missing some. Found here are 90,000 to 150,000 clones, around nine tenths of them singletons; the top ten hold approximately 12%. The source material was peripheral blood, sampled on day 0 of AZD1222 vaccination. The receptors stem from an adult in good health.

The chain employs TRBV7-2 and TRBJ2-4; D is unclear. The germline gives CDR1 SGHTA, CDR2 FQGNSA. The CDR3 length is 14 residues. V lost 1 base, J lost 0 bases, and 4 bases lay in between. In DNA, the CDR3 is TGTGCCAGCAGCTTAGTTGAAGCCAAAAACATTCAGTACTTC. Translation: CASSLVEAKNIQYF.

The chain links TRBV21-1 to TRBJ2-7; the D call of TRBD2 is as the table states it, not checked on the DNA. TRBV21-1 is a recognized pseudogene. This CDR3 has 12 amino acids. The CDR3 loop is CASSTCKMEQYF. The CDR3 coding sequence is TGTGCCAGCAGCACTTGTAAAATGGAGCAGTACTTC.

This sequence joins TRBV7-6 and TRBJ2-2; D is unresolved. The CDR3 runs 17 residues. The ends were cut back, 5 bases at V and 2 bases at J, with 18 bases in the middle. CDR1 is SGHVS, CDR2 FNYEAQ, per germline. CDR3 DNA: TGTGCCAGCAGCCCTAAGGTGCTGGGTATCAACACCGGGGAGCTGTTTTTT. This codes for CASSPKVLGINTGELFF.

This clone showed up just once. The chain joins TRBV3-1 (or the pseudogene TRBV3-2) to TRBJ2-1; 8 bases are shared with TRBD2. CDR1 is LGHDT, CDR2 YNNKEL, per germline (reference sequence). The CDR3 contains 16 residues. V was clipped by 0 bases and J by 9 bases; unmatched bases: 10. CDR3 in amino acids: CASSQDTRTSGSEQFF. The CDR3 nucleotides read TGTGCCAGCAGCCAAGATACTCGCACTAGCGGTAGTGAGCAGTTCTTC.

The rearrangement links TRBV3-1 (or the pseudogene TRBV3-2) to TRBJ2-3, with D maybe TRBD1 (5 bases). CDR3 length: 15 amino acids. V lost 6 bases, J lost 2 bases, and 15 bases lay in between. In germline, CDR1 is LGHDT, CDR2 YNNKEL (reference sequence). The DNA for the CDR3 is TGTGCCAGCAGTTTACGGTCAGGGCCCACAGATACGCAGTATTTT. This encodes CASSLRSGPTDTQYF.

V and J are TRBV6-2 or TRBV6-3 and TRBJ1-1; D ambiguous. CDR1 and CDR2 (germline): MNHEY, SVGEGT. The ends were cut back, 0 bases at V and 0 bases at J, with 8 bases in the middle. The CDR3 has 15 amino acids. CDR3 DNA sequence: TGTGCCAGCAGTTACTCGGGCACTTTGAACACTGAAGCTTTCTTT. Protein: CASSYSGTLNTEAFF.

The chain joins TRBV3-1 (or the pseudogene TRBV3-2) to TRBJ2-3; 7 nucleotides align to TRBD2. The CDR3 length is 15 residues. The junction had 7 bases not matched to a gene; V was cut back by 5 bases and J by 2 bases. Germline assignment: CDR1 LGHDT and CDR2 YNNKEL (reference sequence). This CDR3 is CASSASGGLTDTQYF. For the CDR3, the DNA is TGTGCCAGCAGCGCATCGGGGGGACTCACAGATACGCAGTATTTT.

The CDR3 sequence: CASSQDNQGRNEQFF. The CDR3 nucleotides read TGTGCCAGCAGCCAAGATAACCAGGGGCGCAATGAGCAGTTCTTC. The J gene is TRBJ2-1, the V gene TRBV4-2, with D possibly TRBD1 on 6 matching bases. V was cut by 0 bases and J by 6 bases, with 12 bases left in between. Germline V gene sequence: CDR1 LGHNA, CDR2 YNFKEQ. The CDR3 sequence is 15 residues long.

The chain employs TRBV7-9 and TRBJ2-7; D is possibly TRBD2 (7 bases). The V gene's germline CDR1 is SEHNR and CDR2 FQNEAQ (reference sequence). The CDR3 totals 16 residues. The ends were cut back, 1 base at V and 0 bases at J, with 13 bases in the middle. CDR3 residues: CASSLGVGGRSYEQYF. Written as DNA, the CDR3 is TGTGCCAGCAGCTTAGGAGTGGGGGGGCGCTCCTACGAGCAGTACTTC.

In the case of this clone: Other DNA sequences in this sample translate to the same CDR3. This chain links TRBV12-3 or TRBV12-4 with TRBJ2-7, with D perhaps matching TRBD1 (6 bases). Trimming stripped 5 bases from V and 7 bases from J, with 15 bases between. This CDR3 comprises 13 residues. CDR3 sequence (DNA): TGTGCCAGCAGTAGCACAGGGTCAAGAGAGCAGTACTTC. Translation: CASSSTGSREQYF.

The rearrangement uses TRBV14 and TRBJ2-5; either TRBD1 or TRBD2 may supply D (5 bases each). CDR1 SGHDN and CDR2 FVKESK come from the germline V gene. V lost 1 base and J 4 bases, leaving 13 bases between the germline ends. The length of the CDR3 is 15 residues. The CDR3, as DNA: TGTGCCAGCAGCCAAGGTACGGATGGGGGAGAGACCCAGTACTTC. Protein sequence: CASSQGTDGGETQYF.

This clone was seen a single time. The CDR3 DNA reads TGCAGCGGATCCGGGACTAGAGAGCAGTTCTTC. This codes for CSGSGTREQFF. This rearrangement joins TRBV29-1 to TRBJ2-1; 8 nucleotides line up with TRBD2. Germline CDR1 is SQVTM and CDR2 is ANQGSEA. This CDR3 spans 11 amino acids. With V trimmed by 7 bases and J by 10 bases, 6 bases remained unmatched.

The rearrangement links TRBV12-3 or TRBV12-4 to TRBJ2-7; D gene unclear. Trimming took 2 bases from V and 2 from J, leaving 7 bases between them. The length of the CDR3 is 13 residues. CDR3 coding DNA: TGTGCCAGCAGTTTATCACCCCCCTACGAGCAGTACTTC. Residues: CASSLSPPYEQYF.

The chain combines TRBV15 with TRBJ2-7, with 10 bases aligning to TRBD2. Germline V gives CDR1 LNHNV, CDR2 YYDKDF (reference sequence). Unmatched junction bases numbered 5, after V lost 0 bases and J lost 3 bases. The CDR3 length is 16 residues. This CDR3 is CATSRDRIAGGYEQYF. The CDR3 DNA follows: TGTGCCACCAGCAGAGATCGAATAGCGGGAGGCTACGAGCAGTACTTC.

The V call is TRBV2, the J call TRBJ2-7, with D possibly being TRBD2 (5 bases). Germline-derived CDR1 and CDR2 are SNHLY and FYNNEI. This CDR3 contains 14 residues. V lost 6 bases, J lost 2 bases, and 14 bases lay in between. The chain's CDR3 is CASSKSPGTYEQYF. The CDR3 DNA reads TGTGCCAGCAGCAAGTCCCCGGGGACCTACGAGCAGTACTTC.

This chain links TRBV28 with TRBJ1-2, with TRBD1 matching over 9 bases. The CDR3 extends over 14 amino acids. V lost 5 bases, J lost 4 bases, and 5 bases stayed unmatched. Per the germline V gene, CDR1 is MDHEN and CDR2 is SYDVKM. This CDR3 reads CASSTGGGVYGYTF. CDR3 nucleotide sequence: TGTGCCAGCAGTACAGGGGGCGGCGTCTATGGCTACACCTTC.

The chain combines TRBV11-3 with TRBJ2-6; 12 nucleotides agree with TRBD2. CDR1 is SGHNT, CDR2 YENEEA, per germline. The CDR3 is 20 residues long. The V gene end was trimmed by 0 bases and the J gene end by 0 bases; junction bases not matched to a gene: 6. The CDR3 region is CASSLDPGLAGLSGANVLTF. Written as DNA, the CDR3 is TGTGCCAGCAGCTTAGACCCGGGACTAGCGGGCCTCTCTGGGGCCAACGTCCTGACTTTC.

V is TRBV2 and J is TRBJ2-1, with 16 bases aligning to TRBD2. The CDR3 consists of 19 residues. V lost 0 bases and J lost 4; bases outside the gene matches: 6. CDR1 SNHLY and CDR2 FYNNEI come from the germline V gene. CDR3 DNA: TGTGCCAGCAGTGAAGCGCCGGGACTAGCGGGAGGGTCTTACAATGAGCAGTTCTTC. It encodes CASSEAPGLAGGSYNEQFF.

The V and J genes are TRBV18 and TRBJ1-3; D perhaps matches TRBD1 (6 bases). The CDR3 has 15 residues. Trimming shortened V by 8 bases and J by 0 bases, and 14 bases separated the two germline ends. Germline assignment: CDR1 KGHSH and CDR2 LQKENI. The CDR3 sequence is CASADSANSGNTIYF. CDR3 bases: TGTGCCAGCGCGGACAGCGCAAACTCTGGAAACACCATATATTTT.